This T cell receptor (beta chain) emerged from a study of cytomegalovirus exposure and HLA in healthy donors. In the PCR, 60 Vbeta and 13 Jbeta primers were used. Data came from immunoSEQ multiplex PCR; TCRdb stores just in-frame clones and leaves some out. Found here are some 93,000 clones, roughly 63% of them singletons; the top ten hold approximately 6.3%. The V gene lost 4 bases and the J gene lost 8 bases, with 20 bases spanning the gap. This CDR3 region has 15 residues. Looked up from germline, CDR1 is SGHAT and CDR2 is FQNNGV. The V and J genes are TRBV11-2 and TRBJ1-2, with D possibly TRBD1 on 6 matching bases. The sample taken for sequencing was PBMCs. This clonotype was sampled from a boy aged 10-17 years in good health and CMV-seropositive. As DNA, the CDR3 is TGTGCCAGCAGCTCGCCCCGGGGCAGGGGCGCAGGCTACACCTTC. Translation gives CASSSPRGRGAGYTF. Filled out from reference TRBV11-2 and TRBJ1-2, the complete variable domain reads EAGVAQSPRYKIIEKRQSVAFWCNPISGHATLYWYQQILGQGPKLLIQFQNNGVVDDSQLPKDRFSAERLKGVDSTLKIQPAKLEDSAVYLCASSSPRGRGAGYTFGSGTRLTVV.